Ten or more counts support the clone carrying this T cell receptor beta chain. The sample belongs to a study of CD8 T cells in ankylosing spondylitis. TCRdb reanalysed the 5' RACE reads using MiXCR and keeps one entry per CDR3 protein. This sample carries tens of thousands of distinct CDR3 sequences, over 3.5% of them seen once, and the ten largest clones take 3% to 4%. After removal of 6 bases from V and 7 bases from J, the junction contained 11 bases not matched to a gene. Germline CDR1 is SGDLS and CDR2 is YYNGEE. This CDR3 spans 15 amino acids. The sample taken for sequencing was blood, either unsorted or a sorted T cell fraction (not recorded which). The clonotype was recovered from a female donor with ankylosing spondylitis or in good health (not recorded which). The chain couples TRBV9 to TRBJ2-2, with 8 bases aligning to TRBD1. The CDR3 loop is CASTQGAGPLGELFF. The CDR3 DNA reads TGTGCCAGCACCCAGGGGGCAGGACCACTCGGGGAGCTGTTTTTT.